This T cell receptor beta chain derives from a study of blood T cell repertoires in COVID-19. Germline CDR1 SGHRS, CDR2 YFSETQ. This CDR3 is 18 amino acids long. The V end was cut by 0 bases, the J end by 4 bases, with 19 bases between. Source study methods: Reference gene primers were amplified, and this amplification served to estimate nucleated cell counts. Clones were read by immunoSEQ multiplex PCR, and TCRdb kept only the in-frame ones, dropping some. D and trimming come from the DNA, and the V and J calls and clone size come from that table. The table has roughly 120,000 clones, roughly 83% seen once; the top ten hold 0.8% to 1%.

Sequenced input: peripheral blood. The sequence was obtained from a woman between 65 and 79 years old with acute or convalescent COVID-19. The chain combines TRBV5-1 with TRBJ2-2; perhaps TRBD2 as D (6 bases). The CDR3 coding sequence is TGCGCCAGCAGCTTGGACTCCCTAGCGATAGCGTCCACCGGGGAGCTGTTTTTT. Translating gives CASSLDSLAIASTGELFF.